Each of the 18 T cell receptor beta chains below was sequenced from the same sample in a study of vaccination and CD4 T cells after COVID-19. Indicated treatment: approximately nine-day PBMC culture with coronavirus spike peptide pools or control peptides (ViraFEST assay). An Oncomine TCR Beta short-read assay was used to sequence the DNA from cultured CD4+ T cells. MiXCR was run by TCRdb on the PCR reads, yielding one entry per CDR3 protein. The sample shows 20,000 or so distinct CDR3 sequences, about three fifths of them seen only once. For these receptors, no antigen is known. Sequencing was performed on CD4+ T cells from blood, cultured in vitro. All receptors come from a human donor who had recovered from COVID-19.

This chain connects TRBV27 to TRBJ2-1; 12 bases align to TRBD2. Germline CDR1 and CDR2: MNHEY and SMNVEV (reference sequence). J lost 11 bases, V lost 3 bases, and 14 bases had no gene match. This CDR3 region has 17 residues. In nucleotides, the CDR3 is TGTGCCAGCAGTTTGGAACTAGCGGGAGGATTCCCTCTTAAGCAGTTCTTC. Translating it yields CASSLELAGGFPLKQFF.

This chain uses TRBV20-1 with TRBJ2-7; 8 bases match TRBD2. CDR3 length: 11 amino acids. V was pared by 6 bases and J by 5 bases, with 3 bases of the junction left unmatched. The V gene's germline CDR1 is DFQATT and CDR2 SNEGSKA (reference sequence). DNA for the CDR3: TGCAGTGCCGAGCGGGAGAACGAGCAGTACTTC. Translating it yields CSAERENEQYF.

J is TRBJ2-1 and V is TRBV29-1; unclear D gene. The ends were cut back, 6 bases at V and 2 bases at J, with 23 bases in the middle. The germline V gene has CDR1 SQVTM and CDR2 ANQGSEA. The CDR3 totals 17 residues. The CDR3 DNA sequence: TGCAGCGTGGGTAACCCTAGGGATCGGTTGACCTACAATGAGCAGTTCTTC. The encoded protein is CSVGNPRDRLTYNEQFF.

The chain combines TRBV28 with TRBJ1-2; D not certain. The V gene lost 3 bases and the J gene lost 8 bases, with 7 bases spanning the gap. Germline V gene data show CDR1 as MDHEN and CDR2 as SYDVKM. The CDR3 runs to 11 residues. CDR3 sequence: CASSFNGGYTF. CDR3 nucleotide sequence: TGTGCCAGCAGTTTTAACGGGGGCTACACCTTC.

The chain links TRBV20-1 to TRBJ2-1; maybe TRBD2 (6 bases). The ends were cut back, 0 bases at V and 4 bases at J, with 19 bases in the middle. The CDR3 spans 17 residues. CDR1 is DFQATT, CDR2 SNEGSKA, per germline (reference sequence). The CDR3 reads CSARDRAGHPIYNEQFF. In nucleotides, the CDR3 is TGCAGTGCTAGAGATCGGGCGGGGCATCCTATTTACAATGAGCAGTTCTTC.

The CDR3 sequence: CASLGQNYQPQHF. As DNA, the CDR3 is TGTGCCAGCCTGGGACAGAACTATCAGCCCCAGCATTTT. This chain links TRBV6-1 with TRBJ1-5; 7 bases agree with TRBD1. The junction had 6 bases not matched to a gene; V was cut back by 8 bases and J by 5 bases. This CDR3 contains 13 residues. From germline, CDR1 is MNHNS and CDR2 SASEGT.

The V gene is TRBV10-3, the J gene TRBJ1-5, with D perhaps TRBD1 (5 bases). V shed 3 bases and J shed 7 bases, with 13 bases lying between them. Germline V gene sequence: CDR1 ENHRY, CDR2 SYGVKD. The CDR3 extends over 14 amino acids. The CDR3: CAISDPGVGQPQHF. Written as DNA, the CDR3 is TGTGCCATCAGTGACCCGGGGGTTGGCCAGCCCCAGCATTTT.

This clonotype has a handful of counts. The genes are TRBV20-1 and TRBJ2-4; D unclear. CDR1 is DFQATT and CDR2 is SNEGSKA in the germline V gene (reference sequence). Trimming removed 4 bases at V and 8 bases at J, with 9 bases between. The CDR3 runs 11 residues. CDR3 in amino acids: CSATITDIQYF. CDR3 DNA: TGCAGTGCTACCATCACGGACATTCAGTACTTC.

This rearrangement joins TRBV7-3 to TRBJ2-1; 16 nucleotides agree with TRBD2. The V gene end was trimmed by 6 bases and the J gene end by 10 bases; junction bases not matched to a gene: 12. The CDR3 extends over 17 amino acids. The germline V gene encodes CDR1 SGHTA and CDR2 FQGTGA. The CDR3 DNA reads TGTGCCAGCAGTTACGACCTGGGACTAGCGGGAGGGTTGGAGCAGTTCTTC. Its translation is CASSYDLGLAGGLEQFF.

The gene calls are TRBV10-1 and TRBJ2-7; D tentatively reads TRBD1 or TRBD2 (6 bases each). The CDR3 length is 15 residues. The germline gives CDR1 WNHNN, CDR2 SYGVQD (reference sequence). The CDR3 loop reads CGPEGGLFISYEQYF. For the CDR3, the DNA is TGCGGCCCAGAGGGGGGCTTATTTATCTCCTACGAGCAGTACTTC.

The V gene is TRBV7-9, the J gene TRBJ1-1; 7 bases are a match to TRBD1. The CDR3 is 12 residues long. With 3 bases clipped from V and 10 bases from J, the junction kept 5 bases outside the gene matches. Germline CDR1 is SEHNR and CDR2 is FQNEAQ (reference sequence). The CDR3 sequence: CASSLDRYRAFF. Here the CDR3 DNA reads TGTGCCAGCAGCTTGGACAGGTACCGAGCTTTCTTT.

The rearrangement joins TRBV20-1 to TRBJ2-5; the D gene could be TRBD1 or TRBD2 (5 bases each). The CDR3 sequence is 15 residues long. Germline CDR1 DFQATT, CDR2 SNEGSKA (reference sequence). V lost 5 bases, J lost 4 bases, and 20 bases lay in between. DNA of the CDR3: TGCAGTGCTGATGAGGGGCAGGGCCATGGAGAGACCCAGTACTTC. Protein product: CSADEGQGHGETQYF.

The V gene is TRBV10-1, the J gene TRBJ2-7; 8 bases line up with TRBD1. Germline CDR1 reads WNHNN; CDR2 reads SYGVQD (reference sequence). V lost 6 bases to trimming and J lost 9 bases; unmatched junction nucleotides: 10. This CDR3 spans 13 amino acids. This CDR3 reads CASSNGQGQRQYF. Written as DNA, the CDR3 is TGCGCCAGCAGCAACGGACAGGGACAAAGGCAGTACTTC.

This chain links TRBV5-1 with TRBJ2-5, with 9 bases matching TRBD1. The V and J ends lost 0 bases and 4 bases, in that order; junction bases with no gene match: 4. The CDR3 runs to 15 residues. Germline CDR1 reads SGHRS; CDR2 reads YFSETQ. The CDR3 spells CASSLGTGDGETQYF. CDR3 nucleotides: TGCGCCAGCAGCTTGGGGACAGGGGACGGAGAGACCCAGTACTTC. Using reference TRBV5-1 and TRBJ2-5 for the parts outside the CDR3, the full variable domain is KAGVTQTPRYLIKTRGQQVTLSCSPISGHRSVSWYQQTPGQGLQFLFEYFSETQRNKGNFPGRFSGRQFSNSRSEMNVSTLELGDSALYLCASSLGTGDGETQYFGPGTRLLVL.

The CDR3 region has the DNA TGTGCCAGCAGCGTAGGTGGGACGGCCTATTCACCCCTCCACTTT. Translation: CASSVGGTAYSPLHF. This rearrangement joins TRBV9 to TRBJ1-6, with a weak D call TRBD1 (5 bases). The CDR3 spans 15 residues. Germline lookup yields CDR1 SGDLS and CDR2 YYNGEE. Trimming left V 0 bases short and J 8 bases short, with 12 bases between.

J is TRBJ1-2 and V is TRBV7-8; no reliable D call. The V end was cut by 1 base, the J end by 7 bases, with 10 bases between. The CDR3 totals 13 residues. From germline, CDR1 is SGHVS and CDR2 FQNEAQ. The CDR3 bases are TGTGCCAGCAGCTTAGGGAGCGTTGGTGGCTACACCTTC. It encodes CASSLGSVGGYTF.

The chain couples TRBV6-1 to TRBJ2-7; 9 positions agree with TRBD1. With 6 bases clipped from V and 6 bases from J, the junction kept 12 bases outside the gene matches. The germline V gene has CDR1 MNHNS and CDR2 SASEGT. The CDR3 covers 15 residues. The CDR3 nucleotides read TGTGCCAGCAGCGGCGGGGGACAGGGCCAAGGCGAGCAGTACTTC. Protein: CASSGGGQGQGEQYF.

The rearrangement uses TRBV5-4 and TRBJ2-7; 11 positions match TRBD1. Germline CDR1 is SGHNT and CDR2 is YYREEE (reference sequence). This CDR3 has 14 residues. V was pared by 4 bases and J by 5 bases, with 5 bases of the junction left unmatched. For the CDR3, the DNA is TGTGCCAGCAGCGGCCGGGACAGGGGGGACGAGCAGTACTTC. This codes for CASSGRDRGDEQYF.